The T cell receptor (beta chain) described here comes from a study of blood T cell repertoires in COVID-19. The wider study: Nucleic acid was either cDNA or gDNA, and it came from T cells, B-cell-depleted T cells, or PBMCs.

This table comes from immunoSEQ multiplex PCR, and its TCRdb copy is limited to in-frame clones, with some not included. Among 250,000 or so clones listed, 80% to 90% were seen once. Participants' reported clinical history set cohort assignment. Germline V gives CDR1 SNHLY, CDR2 FYNNEI. V was pared by 6 bases and J by 8 bases, with 4 bases of the junction left unmatched. The CDR3 has 13 residues. The chain employs TRBV2 and TRBJ1-6, with 7 bases fitting TRBD1. Sequencing was performed on PBMCs or T cells enriched from blood (not recorded which). The sequence was collected from a woman under 40 who had been exposed to COVID-19. CDR3 sequence (DNA): TGTGCCAGCAGGACAGGGCGGGATTCACCCCTCCACTTT. Its translation is CASRTGRDSPLHF.